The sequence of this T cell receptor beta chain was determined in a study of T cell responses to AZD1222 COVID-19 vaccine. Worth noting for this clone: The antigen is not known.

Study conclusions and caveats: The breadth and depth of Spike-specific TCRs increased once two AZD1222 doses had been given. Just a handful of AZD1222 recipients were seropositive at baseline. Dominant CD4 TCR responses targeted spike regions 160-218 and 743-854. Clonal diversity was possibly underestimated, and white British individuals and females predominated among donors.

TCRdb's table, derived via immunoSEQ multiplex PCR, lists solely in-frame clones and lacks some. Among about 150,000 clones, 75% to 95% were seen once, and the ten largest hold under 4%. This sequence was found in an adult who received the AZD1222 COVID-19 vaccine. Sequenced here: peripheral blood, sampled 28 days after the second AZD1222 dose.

The CDR3 DNA reads TGTGCCAGCAGCTTGGGGCAGAACACCGGGGAGCTGTTTTTT. Translation gives CASSLGQNTGELFF. The J gene is TRBJ2-2, the V gene TRBV5-4, with D hard to call. The V gene's germline CDR1 is SGHNT and CDR2 YYREEE (reference sequence). The germline V and J ends were trimmed by 0 bases and 1 base, with 4 bases remaining between them. The CDR3 is 14 residues long.